The 17 T cell receptor beta chains in this list originate from one sample, sequenced in a study of blood T cell repertoires in COVID-19. Sequenced by immunoSEQ multiplex PCR; TCRdb stores in-frame clones only, minus some. The top ten clones hold over 1% of a sample with some 300,000 clones, more than 85% of them seen once. Sequenced sample: peripheral blood. The receptors here all came from a man aged 65 to 85 with acute or convalescent COVID-19.

J is TRBJ1-2 and V is TRBV5-4, with 8 bases identical to TRBD1. Germline CDR1 is SGHNT and CDR2 is YYREEE (reference sequence). J gave up 5 bases and V 1 base, and 7 bases lay outside the gene matches. This CDR3 has 15 residues. Here the CDR3 reads CASSLHLTGEYGYTF. The DNA for the CDR3 is TGTGCCAGCAGCTTGCATTTGACAGGGGAGTATGGCTACACCTTC.

The chain has TRBV25-1 and TRBJ1-5, with 10 nucleotides matching TRBD1. Germline CDR1 reads MGHDK; CDR2 reads SYGVNS. Trimming took 3 bases from V and 6 from J; bases not matched to a gene: 5. CDR3 length: 15 amino acids. Written as DNA, the CDR3 is TGTGCCAGCAGTGAGACAGGGGGCAGAGCTCAGCCCCAGCATTTT. Protein: CASSETGGRAQPQHF.

The chain carries TRBV7-5 and TRBJ1-2. TRBV7-5 is classified as a pseudogene. The CDR3 runs 14 residues. CDR3 sequence: CVRSIDDGWLGYTF. The CDR3 coding sequence is TGTGTCAGAAGCATCGACGACGGGTGGCTTGGCTACACCTTC.

This clone came up a few times. Germline and junction disagree at one end, which may indicate a read error. The chain joins TRBV29-1 to TRBJ1-1, with D perhaps TRBD1 (5 bases). The CDR3 spans 11 residues. The germline V gene has CDR1 SQVTM and CDR2 ANQGSEA. The CDR3 DNA is TGCAGCGTTGAGGTCCAGGGCCAGAGAAAGTTT. This gives the protein CSVEVQGQRKF.

This chain uses TRBV2 with TRBJ2-1; D possibly corresponds to TRBD2 (6 bases). Between the trimmed V and J ends, which lost 1 base and 7 bases, there was a span of 14 bases. Germline V gene sequence: CDR1 SNHLY, CDR2 FYNNEI. The CDR3 runs 15 residues. CDR3 sequence: CASSEVGLATNEQFF. CDR3 nucleotides: TGTGCCAGCAGTGAAGTCGGGCTAGCGACGAATGAGCAGTTCTTC.

The chain has TRBV29-1 and TRBJ2-3; D call uncertain. The CDR3 length is 12 residues. The V gene lost 7 bases and the J gene lost 1 base, with 9 bases spanning the gap. Germline CDR1 and CDR2: SQVTM and ANQGSEA. CDR3 sequence reads: CSAGRGTDTQYF. CDR3 sequence (DNA): TGCAGCGCCGGTCGGGGCACAGATACGCAGTATTTT.

This clone was detected once. V is TRBV4-1 and J is TRBJ2-5; 7 nucleotides align to TRBD2. The germline CDR1 and CDR2 sequences are MGHRA and YSYEKL. Losses at the gene ends were 0 bases for V and 5 bases for J; bases not matched to a gene: 9. The CDR3 has 16 amino acids. DNA of the CDR3: TGCGCCAGCAGCCAAGATATCCTAGCCGGGAGGGAGACCCAGTACTTC. This codes for CASSQDILAGRETQYF.

This clone appeared a single time. V and J are TRBV6-2 or TRBV6-3 and TRBJ2-7; 8 bases are shared with TRBD2. The trim removed 2 bases at V and 3 bases at J, leaving 3 bases unmatched. The V gene's germline CDR1 is MNHEY and CDR2 SVGEGT. CDR3 size: 14 residues. CDR3 sequence reads: CASSYLGLGYEQYF. DNA of the CDR3: TGTGCCAGCAGTTACCTGGGACTAGGCTACGAGCAGTACTTC.

This chain links TRBV28 with TRBJ1-2; D not resolved. There are 13 residues in the CDR3. Germline assignment: CDR1 MDHEN and CDR2 SYDVKM. With 7 bases removed from V and 4 bases from J, the gap between germline ends came to 13 bases. The CDR3 nucleotides read TGTGCCAGCAAAAGCGGTGGTTCCTATGGCTACACCTTC. Translated: CASKSGGSYGYTF.

The chain uses TRBV9 and TRBJ1-1, with unresolved D. From germline, CDR1 is SGDLS and CDR2 YYNGEE. The CDR3 has 15 residues. V gave up 6 bases and J gave up 3 bases, with 18 bases separating them. The CDR3 DNA follows: TGTGCCAGCACCAAGAGAACGGTTGTGGACACTGAAGCTTTCTTT. Protein sequence: CASTKRTVVDTEAFF. Full variable domain (rest looked up from reference TRBV9 and TRBJ1-1): DSGVTQTPKHLITATGQRVTLRCSPRSGDLSVYWYQQSLDQGLQFLIQYYNGEERAKGNILERFSAQQFPDLHSELNLSSLELGDSALYFCASTKRTVVDTEAFFGQGTRLTVV.

This sequence joins TRBV4-2 and TRBJ2-7; D perhaps matches TRBD2 (6 bases). The CDR3 consists of 14 residues. Germline V gene data show CDR1 as LGHNA and CDR2 as YNFKEQ. Trimming cost V 4 bases and J 3 bases, with 13 bases left between them. The CDR3 loop reads CASSRDDGGYEQYF. CDR3 nucleotide sequence: TGTGCCAGCAGCCGGGACGACGGGGGCTACGAGCAGTACTTC.

DNA of the CDR3: TGTGCCAGCAGTTTAAGGGGAGGTAGGGAGACCCAGTACTTC. It specifies CASSLRGGRETQYF. The chain carries TRBV27 and TRBJ2-5, with D perhaps matching TRBD2 (6 bases). Germline V gene data show CDR1 as MNHEY and CDR2 as SMNVEV (reference sequence). The ends were cut back, 2 bases at V and 5 bases at J, with 12 bases in the middle. The CDR3 contains 14 residues.

The chain has TRBV19 and TRBJ2-3; 7 bases match TRBD2. The CDR3 loop spans 14 amino acids. Germline-derived CDR1 and CDR2 are LNHDA and SQIVND (reference sequence). Losses at the gene ends were 6 bases for V and 5 bases for J; bases not matched to a gene: 8. CDR3 sequence (DNA): TGTGCCAGTAGCCCTAGACTAGCTTTAGATACGCAGTATTTT. As protein: CASSPRLALDTQYF.

The CDR3 nucleotides are TGTGCCAGTAGTATAGTTGTGGGGGCGCGAGGTCAGCCCCAGCATTTT. It encodes CASSIVVGARGQPQHF. This rearrangement joins TRBV19 to TRBJ1-5, with D possibly being TRBD1 (6 bases). Deletions cut 1 base from V and 6 bases from J, with 16 bases between. The CDR3 spans 16 residues. Looked up from germline, CDR1 is LNHDA and CDR2 is SQIVND (reference sequence).

This clone showed up just once. This chain links TRBV7-2 with TRBJ1-6; D may be TRBD1 (5 bases). The CDR3 sequence is 16 residues long. In germline, CDR1 is SGHTA, CDR2 FQGNSA. The germline V and J ends were trimmed by 5 bases and 7 bases, with 18 bases remaining between them. The CDR3 here is CASSQQPGLFNSPLHF. The DNA for the CDR3 is TGTGCCAGCAGCCAGCAGCCGGGACTCTTCAATTCACCCCTCCACTTT.

V usage is TRBV18 and J usage is TRBJ1-4; D not resolved. Germline V CDR1 and CDR2: KGHSH, LQKENI. The V end lost 4 bases, the J end lost 8 bases, and 11 bases lay between the germline ends. The CDR3 is 13 residues long. The CDR3 DNA reads as TGTGCCAGCTCACGTGGGGAGGGAGAAAAACTGTTTTTT. The encoded protein is CASSRGEGEKLFF.

To note about this clone: In the same sample, other DNA sequences code for this CDR3. The genes are TRBV6-2 or TRBV6-3 and TRBJ1-5; TRBD1 matches at 7 bases. V was pared by 2 bases and J by 2 bases, with 0 bases of the junction left unmatched. Looked up from germline, CDR1 is MNHEY and CDR2 is SVGEGT. There are 14 residues in the CDR3. The CDR3 spells CASSYGQGNQPQHF. The CDR3 DNA is TGTGCCAGCAGTTACGGACAGGGCAATCAGCCCCAGCATTTT.